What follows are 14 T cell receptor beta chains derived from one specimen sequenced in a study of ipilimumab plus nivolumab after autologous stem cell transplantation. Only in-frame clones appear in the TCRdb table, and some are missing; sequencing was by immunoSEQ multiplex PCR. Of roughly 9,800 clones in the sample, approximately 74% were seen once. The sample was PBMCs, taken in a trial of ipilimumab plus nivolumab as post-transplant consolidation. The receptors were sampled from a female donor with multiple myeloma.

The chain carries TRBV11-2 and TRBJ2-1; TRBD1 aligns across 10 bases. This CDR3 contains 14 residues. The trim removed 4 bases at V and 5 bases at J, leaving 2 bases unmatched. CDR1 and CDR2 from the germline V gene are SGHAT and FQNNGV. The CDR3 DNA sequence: TGTGCCAGCAGCTGGGACAGGGGAAACAATGAGCAGTTCTTC. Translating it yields CASSWDRGNNEQFF.

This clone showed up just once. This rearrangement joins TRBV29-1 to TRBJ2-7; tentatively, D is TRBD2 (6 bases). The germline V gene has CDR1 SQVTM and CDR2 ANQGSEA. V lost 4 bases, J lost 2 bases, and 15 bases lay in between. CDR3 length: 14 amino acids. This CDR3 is CSVGGLGGTYEQYF. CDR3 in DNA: TGCAGCGTTGGTGGGCTTGGGGGGACCTACGAGCAGTACTTC.

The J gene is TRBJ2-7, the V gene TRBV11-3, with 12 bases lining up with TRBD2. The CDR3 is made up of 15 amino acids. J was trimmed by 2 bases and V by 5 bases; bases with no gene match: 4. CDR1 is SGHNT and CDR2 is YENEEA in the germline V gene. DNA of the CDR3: TGTGCCAGCAGCGAAACTAGCGGGAGGACCTACGAGCAGTACTTC. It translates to CASSETSGRTYEQYF.

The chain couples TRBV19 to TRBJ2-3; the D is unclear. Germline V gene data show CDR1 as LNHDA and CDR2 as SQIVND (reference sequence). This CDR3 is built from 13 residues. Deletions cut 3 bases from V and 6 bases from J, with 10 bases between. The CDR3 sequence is CASSIPPRDTQYF. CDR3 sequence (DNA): TGTGCCAGTAGTATCCCCCCGCGGGATACGCAGTATTTT.

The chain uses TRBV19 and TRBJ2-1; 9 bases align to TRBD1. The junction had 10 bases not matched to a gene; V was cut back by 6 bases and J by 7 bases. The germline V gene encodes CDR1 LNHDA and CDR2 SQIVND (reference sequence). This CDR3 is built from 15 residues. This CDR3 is CASSGTGGAKNEQFF. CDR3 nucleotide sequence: TGTGCCAGTAGCGGTACAGGGGGCGCGAAAAATGAGCAGTTCTTC.

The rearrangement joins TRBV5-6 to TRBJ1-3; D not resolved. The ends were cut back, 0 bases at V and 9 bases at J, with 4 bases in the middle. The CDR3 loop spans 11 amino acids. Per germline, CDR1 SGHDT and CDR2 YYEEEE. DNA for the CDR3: TGTGCCAGCAGCTTGGATTCCACCATATATTTT. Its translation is CASSLDSTIYF.

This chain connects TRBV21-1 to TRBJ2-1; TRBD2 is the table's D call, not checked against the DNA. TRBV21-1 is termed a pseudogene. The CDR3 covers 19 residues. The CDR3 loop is CASTRGARGLRRGYNEQFF. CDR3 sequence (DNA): TGTGCCAGCACTAGAGGGGCCCGGGGACTACGGAGAGGTTACAATGAGCAGTTCTTC.

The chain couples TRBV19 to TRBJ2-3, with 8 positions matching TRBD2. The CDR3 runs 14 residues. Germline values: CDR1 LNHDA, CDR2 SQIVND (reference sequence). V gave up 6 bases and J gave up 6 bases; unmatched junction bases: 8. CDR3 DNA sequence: TGTGCCAGTAGCCCGGTAGCGGGAATGGATACGCAGTATTTT. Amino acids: CASSPVAGMDTQYF.

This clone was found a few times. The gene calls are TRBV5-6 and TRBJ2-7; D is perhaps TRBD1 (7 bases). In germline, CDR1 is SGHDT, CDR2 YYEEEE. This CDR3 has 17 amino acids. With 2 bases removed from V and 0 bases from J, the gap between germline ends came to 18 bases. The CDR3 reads CASSFLAGGRSSYEQYF. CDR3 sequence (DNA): TGTGCCAGCAGCTTCCTCGCAGGGGGGAGGAGCTCCTACGAGCAGTACTTC.

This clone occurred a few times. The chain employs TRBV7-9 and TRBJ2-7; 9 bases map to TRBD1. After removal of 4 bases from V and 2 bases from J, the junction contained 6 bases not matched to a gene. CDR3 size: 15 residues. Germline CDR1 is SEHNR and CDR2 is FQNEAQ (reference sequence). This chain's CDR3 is CASSSTGTGTYEQYF. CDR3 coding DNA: TGTGCCAGCAGCTCGACCGGGACAGGGACCTACGAGCAGTACTTC.

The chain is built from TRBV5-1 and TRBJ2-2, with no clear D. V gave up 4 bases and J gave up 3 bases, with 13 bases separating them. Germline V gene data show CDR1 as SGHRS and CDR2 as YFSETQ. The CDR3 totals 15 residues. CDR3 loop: CASSRTGTHTGELFF. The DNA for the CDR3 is TGCGCCAGCAGCCGTACTGGAACCCACACCGGGGAGCTGTTTTTT.

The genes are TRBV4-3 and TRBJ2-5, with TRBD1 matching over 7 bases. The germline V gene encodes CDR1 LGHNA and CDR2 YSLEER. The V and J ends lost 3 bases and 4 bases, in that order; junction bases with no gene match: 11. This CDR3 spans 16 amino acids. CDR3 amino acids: CASSHRYQGDGETQYF. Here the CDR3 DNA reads TGCGCCAGCAGCCACCGTTACCAGGGGGACGGAGAGACCCAGTACTTC.

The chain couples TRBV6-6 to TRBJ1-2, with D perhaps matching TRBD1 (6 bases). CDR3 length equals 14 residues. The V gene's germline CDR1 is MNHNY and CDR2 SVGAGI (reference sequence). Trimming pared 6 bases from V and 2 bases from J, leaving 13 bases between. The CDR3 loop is CASSLNTGNYGYTF. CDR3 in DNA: TGTGCCAGCAGCCTAAACACAGGGAACTATGGCTACACCTTC.

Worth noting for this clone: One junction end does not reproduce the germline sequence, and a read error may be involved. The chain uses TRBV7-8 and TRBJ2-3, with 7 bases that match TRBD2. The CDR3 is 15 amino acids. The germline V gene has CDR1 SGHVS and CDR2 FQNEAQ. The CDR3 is CASRLEAGVVDTQYF. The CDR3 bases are TGTGCCAGCAGGTTAGAGGCGGGAGTGGTAGATACGCAGTATTTT. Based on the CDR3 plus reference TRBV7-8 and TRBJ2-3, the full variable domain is GAGVSQSPRYKVAKRGQDVALRCDPISGHVSLFWYQQALGQGPEFLTYFQNEAQLDKSGLPSDRFFAERPEGSVSTLKIQRTQQEDSAVYLCASRLEAGVVDTQYFGPGTRLTVL.